This record concerns one T cell receptor (beta chain) sequence. Its antigen is undetermined. An Oncomine TCR Beta short-read assay was used to sequence the DNA from cultured CD4+ T cells. TCRdb reprocessed the PCR reads via MiXCR and lists one record per CDR3 protein. The sample records roughly 5,400 distinct CDR3 sequences, roughly 77% being singletons. The sample belongs to a study of vaccination and CD4 T cells after COVID-19. Study at large: Participants were vaccinated with two doses, given as either BNT162b2 or mRNA-1273 vaccine. Researchers treated cells with overlapping spike peptides taken from SARS-CoV-2, HCoV-NL63, HCoV-OC43 and HCoV-229E.

V was trimmed by 7 bases and J by 4 bases, leaving 14 bases between them. Germline V lookup: CDR1 LNHDA, CDR2 SQIVND (reference sequence). CDR3 length: 14 amino acids. Treatment here: approximately 11-day PBMC culture with coronavirus spike peptide pools or control peptides (ViraFEST assay). At both days 3 and 7, half the medium was replaced with fresh IL-2 medium. The sequence was obtained from a human donor who had recovered from COVID-19. The rearrangement links TRBV19 to TRBJ1-5, with D maybe TRBD1 (6 bases). The specimen sequenced was CD4+ T cells from blood, cultured in vitro. The CDR3 sequence: CASMGGRGNQPQHF. The CDR3 nucleotides read TGTGCCAGTATGGGAGGCAGGGGTAATCAGCCCCAGCATTTT.